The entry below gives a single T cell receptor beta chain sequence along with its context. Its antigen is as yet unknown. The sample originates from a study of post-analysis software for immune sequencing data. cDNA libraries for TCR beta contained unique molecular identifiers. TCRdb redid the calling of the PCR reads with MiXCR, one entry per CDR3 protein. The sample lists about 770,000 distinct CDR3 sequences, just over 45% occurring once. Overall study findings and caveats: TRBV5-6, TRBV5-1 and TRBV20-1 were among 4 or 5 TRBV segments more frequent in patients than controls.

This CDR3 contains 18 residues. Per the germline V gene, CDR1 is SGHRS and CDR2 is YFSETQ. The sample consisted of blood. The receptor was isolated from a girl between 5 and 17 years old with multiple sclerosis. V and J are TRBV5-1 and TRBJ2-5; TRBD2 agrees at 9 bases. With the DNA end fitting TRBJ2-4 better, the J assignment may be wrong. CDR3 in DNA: TGCGCCAGCAGCTTGTTCGGGGGTAGCGGGAGTAAGGGGAACATTCAGTACTTC. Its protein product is CASSLFGGSGSKGNIQYF.